The 16 T cell receptor beta chains given below trace back to one sample, sequenced in a study of regulatory T cells in long-lasting Graves disease. Time point given: newly diagnosed GD, antithyroid drugs for less than 3 months. Extracted PBMC RNA gave rise to the TCR library. With iRepertoire HTBI primers and Arm-PCR of CDR3 regions, TCR beta libraries were built. TCRdb passed the multiplex PCR reads through MiXCR, listing each CDR3 protein once. The sample lists a few hundred thousand distinct CDR3 sequences, around 20% occurring once. The material sequenced was peripheral blood mononuclear cells (PBMCs), taken at new diagnosis, from a patient treated with antithyroid drugs. The receptors shown here come from a female donor with Graves disease.

This clonotype occurred many times. The rearrangement joins TRBV6-5 to TRBJ1-1; D gene ambiguous. CDR1 is MNHEY and CDR2 is SVGAGI in the germline V gene. V was clipped by 0 bases and J by 2 bases, with 13 bases between them. The CDR3 totals 16 residues. This CDR3 reads CASSYSSQPRNTEAFF. The CDR3, as DNA: TGTGCCAGCAGTTACTCGAGTCAGCCCCGAAACACTGAAGCTTTCTTT.

The CDR3 is CASSQDPRGATLYEQYF. CDR3 coding DNA: TGCGCCAGCAGCCAAGATCCTCGGGGGGCGACCTTATACGAGCAGTACTTC. The V gene is TRBV4-3, the J gene TRBJ2-7, with D possibly matching TRBD2 (7 bases). Germline assignment: CDR1 LGHNA and CDR2 YSLEER. CDR3 length: 17 amino acids. V gave up 0 bases and J gave up 4 bases, with 19 bases separating them.

Of note for this clonotype: Possible read error: a much larger clone is one base away. The chain has TRBV4-1 and TRBJ2-2; D call uncertain. This CDR3 has 13 residues. The germline V gene encodes CDR1 MGHRA and CDR2 YSYEKL. The CDR3 nucleotides are TGCGCCTGCAGCCAAGACTTCACCGGGGAGCTGTTTTTT. Translating it yields CACSQDFTGELFF.

In this sample, this clonotype turned up many times. The junction and the germline gene differ at one end; a read error may be behind it. The chain joins TRBV2 to TRBJ1-5, with D possibly TRBD1 on 5 matching bases. The CDR3 runs 15 residues. In germline, CDR1 is SNHLY, CDR2 FYNNEI. CDR3 sequence (DNA): TGTGCCAGCAGTGCAAGGGACGGTAAAAATCAGCCCCAGCACTTT. It specifies CASSARDGKNQPQHF.

The count of this clonotype is one. A much larger clone lies a single base off, so this may be a read error. J is TRBJ1-1 and V is TRBV6-2 or TRBV6-3; no firm D call. The length of the CDR3 is 13 residues. Germline V gene sequence: CDR1 MNHEY, CDR2 SVGEGT. V was cut by 10 bases and J by 5 bases, with 17 bases left in between. In DNA form, the CDR3 reads TGTGCCACAACCAACGTCCGGGTTACTGAAGCTTTCTTT. Translation gives CATTNVRVTEAFF.

The V call is TRBV25-1, the J call TRBJ2-7, with D perhaps matching TRBD1 (6 bases). The germline V gene has CDR1 MGHDK and CDR2 SYGVNS. CDR3 length equals 13 residues. Trimming pared 4 bases from V and 4 bases from J, leaving 11 bases between. The CDR3 DNA reads as TGTGCCAGCAGTGGACAGGCACGTTACGAGCAGTACTTC. Its translation is CASSGQARYEQYF.

This clonotype was seen many times. The CDR3 loop is CASGPGDEQFF. As DNA, the CDR3 is TGTGCTAGTGGACCGGGTGATGAGCAGTTCTTC. The gene calls are TRBV12-5 and TRBJ2-1; D not resolved. CDR3 size: 11 residues. The ends were cut back, 6 bases at V and 8 bases at J, with 8 bases in the middle. Germline V gene lookup returns CDR1 LGHNT and CDR2 FRNRAP.

This chain joins TRBV7-6 and TRBJ2-7, with TRBD1 matching 9 bases. Germline CDR1 and CDR2: SGHVS and FNYEAQ. CDR3 length: 13 residues. The V gene end was trimmed by 4 bases and the J gene end by 10 bases; junction bases not matched to a gene: 8. The CDR3 sequence is CASSSGTGWRQYF. CDR3 DNA: TGTGCCAGCAGCTCCGGGACAGGGTGGCGACAGTACTTC. The complete variable domain, with remaining parts taken from reference TRBV7-6 and TRBJ2-7, reads GAGVSQSPRYKVTKRGQDVALRCDPISGHVSLYWYRQALGQGPEFLTYFNYEAQQDKSGLPNDRFSAERPEGSISTLTIQRTEQRDSAMYRCASSSGTGWRQYFGPGTRLTVT.

This clonotype was observed many times. This chain uses TRBV7-2 with TRBJ1-6, with D possibly matching TRBD1 (5 bases). Germline V gives CDR1 SGHTA, CDR2 FQGNSA. Trimming left V 5 bases short and J 5 bases short, with 13 bases between. CDR3 length equals 15 residues. The CDR3 coding sequence is TGTGCCAGCAGCCACCGGGACGGAAATAATTCACCCCTCCACTTT. Encoded protein: CASSHRDGNNSPLHF.

This clonotype was detected once. The CDR3: CASSRTLGANQPQHF. In nucleotides, the CDR3 is TGTGCCAGCAGCCGGACGTTAGGGGCCAATCAGCCCCAGCATTTT. The chain recombines TRBV6-1 with TRBJ1-5; tentatively, D is TRBD1 (5 bases). The CDR3 length is 15 residues. The germline gives CDR1 MNHNS, CDR2 SASEGT. The V end lost 6 bases, the J end lost 3 bases, and 15 bases lay between the germline ends.

This rearrangement joins TRBV9 to TRBJ2-4; a weak D match, TRBD2 (6 bases). The germline CDR1 and CDR2 sequences are SGDLS and YYNGEE. The CDR3 has 19 amino acids. The V end lost 3 bases, the J end lost 0 bases, and 22 bases lay between the germline ends. CDR3 bases: TGTGCCAGCAGCGAAGGGCCTGTTGGACTAAAACTAGCCAAAAACATTCAGTACTTC. It codes for CASSEGPVGLKLAKNIQYF.

This clonotype appeared many times. CDR3 loop: CASSPNQGNTEAFF. In DNA, the CDR3 is TGTGCCAGCTCACCCAACCAGGGAAACACTGAAGCTTTCTTT. J is TRBJ1-1 and V is TRBV18; TRBD1 is a possible D gene (5 bases). The CDR3 spans 14 residues. Germline V gene lookup returns CDR1 KGHSH and CDR2 LQKENI. Trimming took 3 bases from V and 2 from J, leaving 10 bases between them. The full variable domain, its missing parts supplied by reference TRBV18 and TRBJ1-1, is NAGVMQNPRHLVRRRGQEARLRCSPMKGHSHVYWYRQLPEEGLKFMVYLQKENIIDESGMPKERFSAEFPKEGPSILRIQQVVRGDSAAYFCASSPNQGNTEAFFGQGTRLTVV.

This clonotype has at least ten counts. The chain is built from TRBV20-1 and TRBJ2-1; 8 bases are shared with TRBD2. This CDR3 contains 15 residues. Germline loops: CDR1 DFQATT, CDR2 SNEGSKA (reference sequence). J lost 5 bases, V lost 1 base, and 7 bases had no gene match. CDR3 nucleotides: TGCAGTGCTAGAGCTGCCGGGACTAGGGACAATGAGCAGTTCTTC. It translates to CSARAAGTRDNEQFF.

This clonotype was observed many times. The chain employs TRBV7-2 and TRBJ2-5; D remains unclear. CDR1 is SGHTA and CDR2 is FQGNSA in the germline V gene. The CDR3 has 12 residues. Trimming removed 4 bases from V and 2 bases from J, with 5 bases in between. The CDR3 DNA is TGTGCCAGCAGCTGGATACAAGAGACCCAGTACTTC. Its translation: CASSWIQETQYF.

The table lists this clonotype with a few counts. A much larger clone differs from this one at a single base, so this may be a read error. V is TRBV6-1 and J is TRBJ2-3; 10 nucleotides align to TRBD2. The CDR3 contains 16 residues. J was trimmed by 4 bases and V by 5 bases; bases with no gene match: 9. The germline V gene encodes CDR1 MNHNS and CDR2 SASEGT. The CDR3 sequence is CASSPHQRGGADTQYF. Written as DNA, the CDR3 is TGTGCCAGCAGTCCACACCAGCGGGGGGGCGCAGATACGCAGTATTTT.

This chain connects TRBV7-2 to TRBJ2-3; D possibly corresponds to TRBD2 (6 bases). Trimming stripped 1 base from V and 0 bases from J, with 14 bases between. The CDR3 spans 17 residues. CDR1 SGHTA and CDR2 FQGNSA come from the germline V gene. CDR3 protein: CASSLVLGGLSTDTQYF. The DNA for the CDR3 is TGTGCCAGCAGCTTAGTTTTGGGGGGATTGAGCACAGATACGCAGTATTTT.